These 14 T cell receptor beta chains were all obtained from the same sample, sequenced in a study of blood T cell repertoires in COVID-19. Some clones are missing from TCRdb's copy, which holds only in-frame ones; the method was immunoSEQ multiplex PCR. The table shows approximately 120,000 clones, with about 80% occurring only once. The sample consisted of peripheral blood. The source of these receptors is a human donor in a cohort sampled during active COVID-19.

The genes are TRBV7-9 and TRBJ1-4; 7 bases map to TRBD1. Germline V CDR1 and CDR2: SEHNR, FQNEAQ (reference sequence). Germline trimming cut 5 bases from V and 2 bases from J; bases unmatched to any gene: 5. CDR3 length equals 15 residues. The CDR3 DNA is TGTGCCAGCAGCCAATACAGGGGTACTAATGAAAAACTGTTTTTT. Protein: CASSQYRGTNEKLFF.

This clone was detected only once. The V call is TRBV30, the J call TRBJ2-1; maybe TRBD2 (6 bases). V was pared by 1 base and J by 12 bases, with 22 bases between. The CDR3 loop spans 15 amino acids. Germline V lookup: CDR1 GTSNPN, CDR2 SVGIG (reference sequence). The CDR3 DNA is TGTGCCTGGAGTGGCCTGGGACTTTGGGATCCACGGCAGTTCTTC. Its translation: CAWSGLGLWDPRQFF.

This clone was found once. The V call is TRBV4-3, the J call TRBJ2-5; 7 bases line up with TRBD2. The CDR3 runs to 17 residues. The V gene's germline CDR1 is LGHNA and CDR2 YSLEER. J lost 1 base, V lost 1 base, and 9 bases had no gene match. CDR3 in DNA: TGCGCCAGCAGCCAAGGGGCCGGGACTACAATCCAAGAGACCCAGTACTTC. It specifies CASSQGAGTTIQETQYF.

J is TRBJ2-1 and V is TRBV7-2; 10 positions match TRBD2. The CDR3 runs 15 residues. Germline values: CDR1 SGHTA, CDR2 FQGNSA. V lost 4 bases and J lost 6; bases outside the gene matches: 6. CDR3 loop: CASSYTSGISNEQFF. In DNA, the CDR3 is TGTGCCAGCAGCTACACTAGCGGGATAAGCAATGAGCAGTTCTTC.

The V gene is TRBV7-6, the J gene TRBJ1-5; TRBD1 matches 7 bases. The CDR3 loop spans 18 amino acids. Germline V gives CDR1 SGHVS, CDR2 FNYEAQ. Trimming removed 3 bases from V and 1 base from J; junction bases left unmatched: 12. In nucleotides, the CDR3 is TGTGCCAGCAGCTTTTTGGCACCCCAGGGGGGAAGCAATCAGCCCCAGCATTTT. Protein product: CASSFLAPQGGSNQPQHF.

The chain links TRBV11-2 to TRBJ2-7; 7 positions match TRBD2. The CDR3 length is 12 residues. Germline CDR1 SGHAT, CDR2 FQNNGV. V lost 6 bases, J lost 7 bases, and 6 bases stayed unmatched. CDR3 amino acids: CASSGRGAEQYF. In DNA, the CDR3 is TGTGCCAGCAGTGGGAGGGGCGCGGAGCAGTACTTC.

V is TRBV7-9 and J is TRBJ1-2; the D is unclear. Per germline, CDR1 SEHNR and CDR2 FQNEAQ (reference sequence). This CDR3 has 14 residues. Between the trimmed V and J ends, which lost 7 bases and 3 bases, there was a span of 15 bases. The DNA for the CDR3 is TGTGCCAGCAAAAGTGTTCAGGTGGACTATGGCTACACCTTC. Encoded protein: CASKSVQVDYGYTF.

The chain joins TRBV11-2 to TRBJ1-1; D might be TRBD1 (5 bases). V was pared by 1 base and J by 5 bases, with 14 bases between. The length of the CDR3 is 15 residues. Germline CDR1 reads SGHAT; CDR2 reads FQNNGV. In DNA form, the CDR3 reads TGTGCCAGCAGCTTAGGGGGCGGTACGGGTACTGAAGCTTTCTTT. Residues: CASSLGGGTGTEAFF.

This rearrangement joins TRBV5-8 to TRBJ2-7; D is possibly TRBD2 (6 bases). The germline V gene encodes CDR1 SGHTS and CDR2 YDEGEE. Deletions cut 4 bases from V and 2 bases from J, with 13 bases between. The CDR3 has 14 amino acids. DNA of the CDR3: TGTGCCAGCAGCCGTGGACGCGGGGCCTACGAGCAGTACTTC. This sequence encodes CASSRGRGAYEQYF.

The V and J genes are TRBV28 and TRBJ2-7; tentatively, D is TRBD1 (5 bases). V lost 6 bases, J lost 2 bases, and 14 bases lay in between. The CDR3 has 14 residues. The germline gives CDR1 MDHEN, CDR2 SYDVKM. The CDR3 sequence: CASSWRQLPYEQYF. The CDR3 coding sequence is TGTGCCAGCAGCTGGAGACAGTTACCCTACGAGCAGTACTTC.

In this sample, this clone turned up a few times. This chain joins TRBV10-3 and TRBJ1-1; TRBD1 agrees at 7 bases. Losses at the gene ends were 9 bases for V and 5 bases for J; bases not matched to a gene: 9. The CDR3 extends over 13 amino acids. CDR1 is ENHRY, CDR2 SYGVKD, per germline. CDR3 protein: CAIGTGVRTEAFF. The CDR3 DNA reads TGTGCCATAGGAACAGGGGTAAGGACTGAAGCTTTCTTT.

This chain joins TRBV5-5 and TRBJ2-7; possible D gene TRBD1, 6 bases. The germline V gene has CDR1 SGHKS and CDR2 YYEKEE (reference sequence). V lost 4 bases to trimming and J lost 2 bases, with 16 bases between them. This CDR3 region has 15 residues. CDR3 nucleotides: TGTGCCAGCAGCCACACGGATGGGGACACCTACGAGCAGTACTTC. Its protein product is CASSHTDGDTYEQYF.

This clone has a single count. The V and J genes are TRBV4-2 and TRBJ2-1; 14 bases match TRBD2. CDR1 and CDR2 from the germline V gene are LGHNA and YNFKEQ. This CDR3 is 15 amino acids long. Losses at the gene ends were 8 bases for V and 7 bases for J; bases not matched to a gene: 7. CDR3 sequence (DNA): TGTGCCAGCGGGACTAGCGGGGGAAATTTGAATGAGCAGTTCTTC. Protein: CASGTSGGNLNEQFF.

The J gene is TRBJ1-1, the V gene TRBV27; TRBD1 aligns across 7 bases. CDR3 length: 14 amino acids. Germline values: CDR1 MNHEY, CDR2 SMNVEV (reference sequence). The V gene end was trimmed by 5 bases and the J gene end by 5 bases; junction bases not matched to a gene: 8. As DNA, the CDR3 is TGTGCCAGCAGTCCAGAAGGGGGCGAGACTGAAGCTTTCTTT. Translation: CASSPEGGETEAFF.